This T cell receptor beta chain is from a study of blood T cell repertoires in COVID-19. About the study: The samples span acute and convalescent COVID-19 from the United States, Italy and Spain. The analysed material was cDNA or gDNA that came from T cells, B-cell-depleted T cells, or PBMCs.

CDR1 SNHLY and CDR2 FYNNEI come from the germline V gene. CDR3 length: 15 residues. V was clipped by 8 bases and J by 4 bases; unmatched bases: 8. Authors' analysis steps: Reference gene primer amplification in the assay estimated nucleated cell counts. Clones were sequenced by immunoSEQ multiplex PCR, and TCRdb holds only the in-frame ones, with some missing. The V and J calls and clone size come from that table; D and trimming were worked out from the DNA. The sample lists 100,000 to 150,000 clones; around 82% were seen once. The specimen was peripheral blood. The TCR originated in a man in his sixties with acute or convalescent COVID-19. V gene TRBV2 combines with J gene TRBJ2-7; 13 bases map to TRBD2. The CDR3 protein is CASDRTSGSRYEQYF. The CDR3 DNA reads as TGTGCCAGCGACCGGACTAGCGGGAGTCGGTACGAGCAGTACTTC.